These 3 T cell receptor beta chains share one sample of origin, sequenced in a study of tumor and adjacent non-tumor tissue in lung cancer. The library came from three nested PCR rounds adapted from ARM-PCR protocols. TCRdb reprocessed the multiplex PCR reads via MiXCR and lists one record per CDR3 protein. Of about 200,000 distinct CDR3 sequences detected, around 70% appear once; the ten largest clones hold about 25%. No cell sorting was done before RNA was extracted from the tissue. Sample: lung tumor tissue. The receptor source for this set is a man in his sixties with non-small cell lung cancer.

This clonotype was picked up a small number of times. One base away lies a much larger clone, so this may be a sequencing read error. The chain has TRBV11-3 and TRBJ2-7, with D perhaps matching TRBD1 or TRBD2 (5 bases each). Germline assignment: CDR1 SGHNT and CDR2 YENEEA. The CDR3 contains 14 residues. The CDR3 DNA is TGTACCAGCAGCTTAGTGCAGGGACCTTACGAGCAGTACTTC. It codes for CTSSLVQGPYEQYF. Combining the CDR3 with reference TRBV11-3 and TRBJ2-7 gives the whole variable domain EAGVVQSPRYKIIEKKQPVAFWCNPISGHNTLYWYLQNLGQGPELLIRYENEEAVDDSQLPKDRFSAERLKGVDSTLKIQPAELGDSAVYLCTSSLVQGPYEQYFGPGTRLTVT.

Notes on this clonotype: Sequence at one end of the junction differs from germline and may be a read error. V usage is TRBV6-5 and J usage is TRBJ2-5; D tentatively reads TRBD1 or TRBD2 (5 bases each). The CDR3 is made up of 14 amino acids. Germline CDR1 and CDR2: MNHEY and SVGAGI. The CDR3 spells CACSDTGTAGAHYF. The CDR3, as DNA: TGTGCCTGCAGTGATACCGGGACCGCGGGCGCCCATTACTTC.

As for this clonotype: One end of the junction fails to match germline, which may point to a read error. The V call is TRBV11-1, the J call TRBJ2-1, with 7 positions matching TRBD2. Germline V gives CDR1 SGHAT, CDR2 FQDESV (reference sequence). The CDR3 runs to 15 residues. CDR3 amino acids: CVSSPGTNGVREQFF. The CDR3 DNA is TGTGTCAGCAGCCCCGGGACTAACGGGGTTCGGGAGCAGTTCTTC.